The TCR beta chain under discussion was sequenced for a study of siplizumab effects on memory and regulatory T cells. Study observations and caveats: Siplizumab produced a significant reduction in alloreactive sequences that were traceable to unstimulated CD4+ memory cells. Neither a naive nor a memory phenotype was assignable to roughly 75-96% of proliferating CD4+ or CD8+ clones. There was no confirmation of the suppressive function of proliferating Tregs from siplizumab cultures. The naive T cell population seemed more diverse than memory cells and seemed a major contributor to the alloresponse.

Germline values: CDR1 SGHKS, CDR2 YYEKEE (reference sequence). V shed 1 base and J shed 4 bases, with 12 bases lying between them. The CDR3 sequence is 15 residues long. Comments on this clone: The antigen is unknown.

TCRdb keeps only in-frame clones here, not all; method: immunoSEQ multiplex PCR. This sample yields about 100,000 clones, of which less than 95% are seen a single time; over 1% belongs to the top ten. This TCR came from a human donor in good health. The chain links TRBV5-5 to TRBJ2-1; tentatively, D is TRBD2 (5 bases). What was sequenced was non-Treg CD4+ T cells sorted from blood. For the CDR3, the DNA is TGTGCCAGCAGCTTGAGGGAGCTAATTTACAATGAGCAGTTCTTC. Encoded protein: CASSLRELIYNEQFF.